The 20 T cell receptor beta chains reported below all come from one sample, sequenced in a study of blood T cell repertoires in COVID-19 (dated by TCRdb to about 2020). Receptor amplification or capture employed the immunoSEQ multiplex PCR assay. TCRdb limited this immuneACCESS table to in-frame rearrangements with V and J called. A share of clones is missing; checked studies link under half to unresolved V genes, and the rest is unexplained. This sample comprises under 450,000 clones, around 91% of them detected only once. The ten largest make up around 1.5% of the sample. The sequencing input was peripheral blood. These TCRs come from a woman aged 40 to 50 with COVID-19, enrolled during active disease.

V gene TRBV19 combines with J gene TRBJ2-3; 9 bases map to TRBD2. The length of the CDR3 is 16 residues. Trimming cost V 6 bases and J 4 bases; bases outside gene matches: 11. Per germline, CDR1 LNHDA and CDR2 SQIVND (reference sequence). The CDR3 region is CASRSQVAGDSDTQYF. Written as DNA, the CDR3 is TGTGCCAGTAGATCCCAGGTAGCGGGAGACTCAGATACGCAGTATTTT.

CDR3 DNA sequence: TGTGCCAGTAGTATAGTCGACGTCGGGTATGGTAGCACAGATACGCAGTATTTT. Its translation: CASSIVDVGYGSTDTQYF. The chain links TRBV19 to TRBJ2-3; D is unresolved. The V gene's germline CDR1 is LNHDA and CDR2 SQIVND (reference sequence). The V end was cut by 1 base, the J end by 0 bases, with 17 bases between. This CDR3 has 18 residues.

The chain joins TRBV6-2 or TRBV6-3 to TRBJ1-2; 7 bases fit TRBD1. This CDR3 comprises 14 residues. With V trimmed by 6 bases and J by 3 bases, 7 bases remained unmatched. Germline V CDR1 and CDR2: MNHEY, SVGEGT. The CDR3, as DNA: TGTGCCAGCAGCGCGGACAGGCATTACTATGGCTACACCTTC. Translation: CASSADRHYYGYTF.

This clone was seen once. The rearrangement links TRBV19 to TRBJ1-5; 7 positions agree with TRBD1. The ends lost 5 bases at V and 6 bases at J; junction bases unmatched: 7. Per the germline V gene, CDR1 is LNHDA and CDR2 is SQIVND (reference sequence). CDR3 length: 14 residues. The CDR3 coding sequence is TGTGCCAGTAGTGCGACCGACAGGGCTCAGCCCCAGCATTTT. Encoded protein: CASSATDRAQPQHF.

The chain has TRBV29-1 and TRBJ1-4; 7 bases line up with TRBD1. Per germline, CDR1 SQVTM and CDR2 ANQGSEA. This CDR3 comprises 14 residues. V dropped 7 bases and J dropped 3; count of bases not matched to a gene: 8. CDR3 loop: CSASRQGANEKLFF. The DNA of the CDR3 is TGCAGCGCATCCCGACAGGGAGCTAATGAAAAACTGTTTTTT. Variable domain in full (rest from reference TRBV29-1 and TRBJ1-4): SAVISQKPSRDICQRGTSLTIQCQVDSQVTMMFWYRQQPGQSLTLIATANQGSEATYESGFVIDKFPISRPNLTFSTLTVSNMSPEDSSIYLCSASRQGANEKLFFGSGTQLSVL.

The chain employs TRBV4-2 and TRBJ1-5, with TRBD1 identical over 7 bases. Unmatched junction bases numbered 4, after V lost 2 bases and J lost 3 bases. Germline values: CDR1 LGHNA, CDR2 YNFKEQ. The CDR3 spans 15 residues. The CDR3 region has the DNA TGTGCCAGCAGCCAATCGACAGGGTTCAATCAGCCCCAGCATTTT. This gives the protein CASSQSTGFNQPQHF.

V usage is TRBV9 and J usage is TRBJ2-7, with 9 bases fitting TRBD1. This CDR3 comprises 14 residues. Germline assignment: CDR1 SGDLS and CDR2 YYNGEE. J gave up 8 bases and V 4 bases, and 10 bases lay outside the gene matches. In DNA, the CDR3 is TGTGCCAGCAGCAACATACCGGGACAGGGACAGCAGTACTTC. Translating gives CASSNIPGQGQQYF.

In this sample, this clone turned up once. The rearrangement joins TRBV9 to TRBJ1-3; a possible D gene is TRBD1 (6 bases). This CDR3 spans 17 amino acids. Looked up from germline, CDR1 is SGDLS and CDR2 is YYNGEE. Deletions cut 4 bases from V and 0 bases from J, with 17 bases between. The CDR3 DNA reads as TGTGCCAGCAGCTTTCTTCCGGGACACAACTCTGGAAACACCATATATTTT. This encodes CASSFLPGHNSGNTIYF.

The rearrangement uses TRBV28 and TRBJ1-5; 8 positions agree with TRBD1. CDR1 and CDR2 from the germline V gene are MDHEN and SYDVKM. Trimming at V came to 8 bases and at J to 6 bases, leaving 6 bases not matched to a gene. The CDR3 is 13 amino acids. DNA of the CDR3: TGTGCCAGCCTCGACAGGGGCGGTCAGCCCCAGCATTTT. It is translated as CASLDRGGQPQHF.

This clone was recorded only once. V is TRBV5-1 and J is TRBJ2-7; 11 positions match TRBD1. V shed 1 base and J 8 bases; nucleotides not matched to a gene: 5. The CDR3 contains 14 residues. The germline CDR1 and CDR2 sequences are SGHRS and YFSETQ. The CDR3 nucleotides are TGCGCCAGCAGCTTGTGGGGACAGGGGGAAAAGCAGTACTTC. Amino acids: CASSLWGQGEKQYF.

The chain is built from TRBV11-3 and TRBJ2-2; no definite D call. The CDR3 loop spans 12 amino acids. Trimming stripped 0 bases from V and 7 bases from J, with 3 bases between. Germline lookup yields CDR1 SGHNT and CDR2 YENEEA. CDR3 bases: TGTGCCAGCAGCTTAGATCACGGGGAGCTGTTTTTT. The encoded protein is CASSLDHGELFF.

The chain is built from TRBV3-1 (or the pseudogene TRBV3-2) and TRBJ1-2; D is ambiguous. Per the germline V gene, CDR1 is LGHDT and CDR2 is YNNKEL (reference sequence). This CDR3 is built from 15 residues. Trimming left V 0 bases short and J 4 bases short, with 12 bases between. The CDR3 sequence is CASSQDRSPLYGYTF. DNA of the CDR3: TGTGCCAGCAGCCAAGATCGTTCTCCTCTCTATGGCTACACCTTC.

The chain combines TRBV5-1 with TRBJ2-1; 11 bases line up with TRBD2. Germline-derived CDR1 and CDR2 are SGHRS and YFSETQ. V lost 4 bases, J lost 6 bases, and 3 bases stayed unmatched. The CDR3 has 14 residues. The CDR3 sequence is CASSPTSGSNEQFF. The CDR3 nucleotides are TGCGCCAGCAGCCCAACTAGCGGGAGCAATGAGCAGTTCTTC.

This chain links TRBV6-5 with TRBJ2-7; D remains ambiguous. Germline CDR1 MNHEY, CDR2 SVGAGI. Trimming removed 2 bases at V and 3 bases at J, with 8 bases between. The length of the CDR3 is 13 residues. The CDR3 is CASSYGQNYEQYF. In DNA, the CDR3 is TGTGCCAGCAGTTACGGGCAGAACTACGAGCAGTACTTC.

The CDR3 DNA sequence: TGCGCCAGCAGCGGGACAGGGGGATTGAACACTGAAGCTTTCTTT. Translated: CASSGTGGLNTEAFF. J is TRBJ1-1 and V is TRBV5-1; TRBD1 matches at 11 bases. The J segment lost 0 bases and the V segment lost 4 bases, leaving 2 bases of the junction unmatched. The CDR3 is made up of 15 amino acids. CDR1 and CDR2 (germline): SGHRS, YFSETQ.

The chain employs TRBV25-1 and TRBJ2-1; TRBD1 matches at 10 bases. The CDR3 is made up of 13 amino acids. J lost 8 bases, V lost 6 bases, and 4 bases had no gene match. Germline V gene data show CDR1 as MGHDK and CDR2 as SYGVNS. The CDR3 coding sequence is TGTGCCAGCAGGGGACAGGGGTTCCATGAGCAGTTCTTC. As protein: CASRGQGFHEQFF.

This clone has just one count. This chain connects TRBV27 to TRBJ1-2; possibly TRBD1 for D (5 bases). V lost 5 bases and J lost 6, with 19 bases in between. CDR1 is MNHEY and CDR2 is SMNVEV in the germline V gene (reference sequence). There are 15 residues in the CDR3. Written as DNA, the CDR3 is TGTGCCAGCAGTCCCCCTGGTGGGGGGAAACATGGCTACACCTTC. This gives the protein CASSPPGGGKHGYTF.

This clone was seen a few times. The chain has TRBV28 and TRBJ2-1; 9 bases agree with TRBD2. CDR1 is MDHEN, CDR2 SYDVKM, per germline. The trim removed 1 base at V and 0 bases at J, leaving 7 bases unmatched. CDR3 size: 18 residues. The CDR3 reads CASSLFGTSSSSYNEQFF. CDR3 bases: TGTGCCAGCAGTTTATTTGGGACTAGCTCCTCCTCCTACAATGAGCAGTTCTTC. Together with reference TRBV28 and TRBJ2-1, the CDR3 gives the full variable domain: DVKVTQSSRYLVKRTGEKVFLECVQDMDHENMFWYRQDPGLGLRLIYFSYDVKMKEKGDIPEGYSVSREKKERFSLILESASTNQTSMYLCASSLFGTSSSSYNEQFFGPGTRLTVL.

The genes are TRBV7-6 and TRBJ2-7, with a weak D call TRBD1 (5 bases). Germline lookup yields CDR1 SGHVS and CDR2 FNYEAQ. V gave up 1 base and J gave up 4 bases, with 11 bases separating them. The CDR3 runs 14 residues. In DNA, the CDR3 is TGTGCCAGCAGCTTAGGCCTTAGGGGTTACGAGCAGTACTTC. Residues: CASSLGLRGYEQYF.

This chain links TRBV30 with TRBJ1-5, with 7 bases fitting TRBD1. V shed 1 base, J shed 4 bases, and the junction held 7 bases outside the gene matches. The CDR3 runs 15 residues. Germline loops: CDR1 GTSNPN, CDR2 SVGIG (reference sequence). The CDR3 here is CAWSGRQGRNQPQHF. CDR3 sequence (DNA): TGTGCCTGGAGTGGTCGACAGGGCAGGAATCAGCCCCAGCATTTT.